Sequencing of this T cell receptor (beta chain) was carried out in a study of radiotherapy plus CTLA-4 blockade in lung cancer. General study results and limits: TCR clones from tumors expanded in blood after radiotherapy plus ipilimumab.

CTLA-4 blockade with ipilimumab, together with focal radiation, was given to patients with chemo-refractory metastatic non-small-cell lung cancer. In regard to this clone: Antigen unknown.

The assay was immunoSEQ multiplex PCR, and TCRdb's table has in-frame clones only and misses some. The sample shows over 80,000 clones, around 86% of them seen only once. The germline V gene has CDR1 SGHTA and CDR2 FQGNSA. This CDR3 contains 15 residues. The TCR originated in a human donor with non-small cell lung cancer who had stable disease on radiotherapy plus ipilimumab. The sequencing used peripheral blood, collected from a patient treated with radiotherapy plus ipilimumab. V gene TRBV7-2 combines with J gene TRBJ2-5; D unresolved. The DNA end is more similar to TRBJ2-7, so the J call may be wrong. The CDR3 DNA reads TGTGCCAGCAGCTTTGAGGCTAGGTTCACCTACGAGCAGTACTTC. Protein product: CASSFEARFTYEQYF.